Below, 3 T cell receptor beta chains from the same sample are listed, as sequenced in a study of cytotoxic CD8 clonotypes in ibrutinib-treated CLL. Clones were sequenced by immunoSEQ multiplex PCR, and TCRdb holds only the in-frame ones, with some missing. Here the sample spans more than 200,000 clones, roughly three quarters being singletons. The specimen was PBMCs, collected after 12 months of ibrutinib treatment. The receptors shown here come from a human donor with chronic lymphocytic leukemia.

This clone was recorded a few times. The V and J genes are TRBV25-1 and TRBJ1-2, with TRBD1 matching 7 bases. CDR1 MGHDK and CDR2 SYGVNS come from the germline V gene. V shed 4 bases, J shed 4 bases, and the junction held 6 bases outside the gene matches. This CDR3 has 14 residues. The CDR3 nucleotides read TGTGCCAGCAGTGCAGGGACAGAGCCCTATGGCTACACCTTC. This codes for CASSAGTEPYGYTF.

The rearrangement uses TRBV11-2 and TRBJ1-3; no definite D call. The CDR3 sequence is 16 residues long. The germline V gene encodes CDR1 SGHAT and CDR2 FQNNGV. Trimming stripped 5 bases from V and 0 bases from J, with 14 bases between. CDR3 nucleotide sequence: TGTGCCAGCAGCCCTTGGACCCCGTCCTCTGGAAACACCATATATTTT. This codes for CASSPWTPSSGNTIYF.

V usage is TRBV7-2 and J usage is TRBJ2-7; the match to TRBD1 covers 8 bases. Germline V gene sequence: CDR1 SGHTA, CDR2 FQGNSA. The trim removed 5 bases at V and 1 base at J, leaving 1 base unmatched. The CDR3 extends over 13 amino acids. As DNA, the CDR3 is TGTGCCAGCAGCCGACAGGGGTCCTACGAGCAGTACTTC. Amino acid sequence: CASSRQGSYEQYF. Filled out from reference TRBV7-2 and TRBJ2-7, the complete variable domain reads GAGVSQSPSNKVTEKGKDVELRCDPISGHTALYWYRQSLGQGLEFLIYFQGNSAPDKSGLPSDRFSAERTGGSVSTLTIQRTQQEDSAVYLCASSRQGSYEQYFGPGTRLTVT.